The rows below give T cell receptor beta chains drawn from one sample of a study of Graves' ophthalmopathy and Graves' hyperthyroidism. Each CDR3 protein gets one entry after TCRdb re-called the multiplex PCR reads with MiXCR. This sample has 300,000 to 350,000 distinct CDR3 sequences, with about 17% found just once. Input material: peripheral blood. All receptors derive from an adult man with Graves' ophthalmopathy. Each CDR3 is given with its conserved first and last residue. D genes are given only for firm matches. Clone size, where shown, is once, few, many, or a class for clones that have expanded.

D,length,size,J,V,DNA,CDR3
.,16,many,TRBJ2-7,TRBV4-2,TGTGCCAGCAGCCAAGGTTCCAGGGCCCCGGTCCACGAGCAGTACTTC,CASSQGSRAPVHEQYF
TRBD1,16,many,TRBJ1-5,TRBV6-1,TGTGCCAGCAGTGAAAGAAGACAGGGGCGCAATCAGCCCCAGCATTTT,CASSERRQGRNQPQHF
.,13,.,TRBJ1-3,TRBV20-1,TGCAGTGCTAGTTCGGGCCACGGAAACACCATATATTTT,CSASSGHGNTIYF
TRBD2,15,many,TRBJ2-7,TRBV6-2/TRBV6-3,TGTGCCAGCAGTTCCACTAGCGGGGGAAGATACGAGCAGTACTTC,CASSSTSGGRYEQYF
TRBD1,14,many,TRBJ2-7,TRBV6-2/TRBV6-3,TGTGCCAGTAGAGATGGACAGGGTTCCTACGAGCAGTACTTC,CASRDGQGSYEQYF
.,13,many,TRBJ1-2,TRBV28,TGTGCCAGCAGTTTAAAGACTAACTATGGCTACACCTTC,CASSLKTNYGYTF
TRBD2,15,many,TRBJ2-7,TRBV12-3/TRBV12-4,TGTGCCAGCAGCCAAAGCGGGAGGGCCTCCTACGAGCAGTACTTC,CASSQSGRASYEQYF
.,15,many,TRBJ2-5,TRBV9,TGTGCCAGCAGCGTATGGGGGAACTACCAAGAGACCCAGTACTTC,CASSVWGNYQETQYF
.,13,.,TRBJ1-5,TRBV6-5,TGTGCCAGCAGTTACCTCCAGGGCGGAGCCCAGCATTTT,CASSYLQGGAQHF
.,14,many,TRBJ1-1,TRBV7-2,TGTGCCAGCAGCTTGGATCAGACGAACACTGAAGCTTTCTTT,CASSLDQTNTEAFF
.,14,.,TRBJ1-1,TRBV20-1,TGCAGTGCTAGCCCCCTGGGGGTCAACACTGAAGCTTTCTTT,CSASPLGVNTEAFF
TRBD1,16,many,TRBJ1-2,TRBV20-1,TGCAGTGCTAGGGTAACCGGGACAGCGAATAACTATGGCTACACCTTC,CSARVTGTANNYGYTF
.,15,many,TRBJ1-2,TRBV3-1,TGTGCCAGCAGCCTTCCCCAGGGCGGGGCGGGTGGCTACACCTTC,CASSLPQGGAGGYTF
.,13,many,TRBJ1-5,TRBV6-5,TGTGCCAGCAGTTGGGACAACAATCAGCCCCAGCATTTT,CASSWDNNQPQHF
.,13,many,TRBJ1-6,TRBV28,TGTGCCTTAAGGCCCAGGGGCAATTCACCCCTCCACTTT,CALRPRGNSPLHF
.,14,.,TRBJ1-1,TRBV24-1,TGTGCCACCAGTGATGGGAGAGCAGCAAACGAAGCTTTCTTT,CATSDGRAANEAFF
.,17,few,TRBJ1-1,TRBV11-2,TGTGCCAGCAGTAAATTTCTTACCGGGACGTATAACACTGAAGCTTTCTTT,CASSKFLTGTYNTEAFF
TRBD2,15,many,TRBJ2-7,TRBV20-1,TGCAGTGCTAGAGATGGGCGGGAGGCCTCCTACGAGCAGTACTTC,CSARDGREASYEQYF
.,15,.,TRBJ1-1,TRBV18,TGTGCCAGCTCACCACCTAGGGATATGAACACTGAAGCTTTCTTT,CASSPPRDMNTEAFF
.,16,once,TRBJ1-5,TRBV24-1,TGTGCCACCAGTGAGGGTGACAGTTATAGCAATCAGCCCCAGCATTTT,CATSEGDSYSNQPQHF
.,13,many,TRBJ2-7,TRBV6-5,TGTGCCAGCAAAGAACAGAAAACCTACGAGCAGTACTTC,CASKEQKTYEQYF
.,13,many,TRBJ1-2,TRBV6-5,TGTGCCAGCAGCCGCACAGGGTCTTATGGCTACACCTTC,CASSRTGSYGYTF
.,12,.,TRBJ2-7,TRBV18,TGTGCCAGCTCCTATGAACGCGTCGAGCAGTACTTC,CASSYERVEQYF
TRBD2,16,many,TRBJ2-4,TRBV6-1,TGTGCCAGCAGTAAGGGACTAGCGGTGTCGGGAAACATTCAGTACTTC,CASSKGLAVSGNIQYF
.,14,many,TRBJ1-2,TRBV7-2,TGTGCCAGCAGGGACAGCAACAGCCCCGATGGCTACACCTTC,CASRDSNSPDGYTF
.,14,many,TRBJ2-7,TRBV7-2,TGTGCCAGCAGCTTAGCTGCCAGGGTGAACGAGCAGTACTTC,CASSLAARVNEQYF
TRBD1,19,.,TRBJ1-5,TRBV2,TGTGCCAGCAGTGGCCACCCCTGGAAAACAGGGGGCGGCAATCAGCCCCAGCATTTT,CASSGHPWKTGGGNQPQHF
.,16,many,TRBJ1-5,TRBV6-2/TRBV6-3,TGTGCCAGCAGTTACTCACCCCCCTGGGGCAATCAGCCCCAGCATTTT,CASSYSPPWGNQPQHF
.,14,many,TRBJ1-1,TRBV15,TGTGCCACCAGCAGGGTACCAAGGGACACTGAAGCTTTCTTT,CATSRVPRDTEAFF
TRBD2,16,many,TRBJ2-7,TRBV28,TGTGCCAGCAGTTTACCCTCCGGCGGGGGTCGGTACGAGCAGTACTTC,CASSLPSGGGRYEQYF
TRBD1,15,many,TRBJ2-7,TRBV18,TGTGCCAGCTCACCGATCGGGACAGGGGTAGTCGAGCAGTACTTC,CASSPIGTGVVEQYF
.,15,many,TRBJ2-7,TRBV2,TGTGCCAGCAGTGAAGCTAGCGTCACTGTCTACGAGCAGTACTTC,CASSEASVTVYEQYF
.,14,.,TRBJ1-3,TRBV18,TGTGCCAGCTCTGAACAGAGCTCTGGAAACACCATATATTTT,CASSEQSSGNTIYF
.,13,.,TRBJ2-7,TRBV6-2/TRBV6-3,TGTGCCAGCAGTGATCGGGAACAGTACGAGCTGTACTTC,CASSDREQYELYF
.,16,many,TRBJ2-2,TRBV19,TGTGCCAGTAGTATGAACAGGTTGGAGGACACCGGGGAGCTGTTTTTT,CASSMNRLEDTGELFF
TRBD1,17,many,TRBJ2-7,TRBV4-1,TGCGCCAGCAGCCAAGGGGACAGCAACCCCCAGGGGTACGAGCAGTACTTC,CASSQGDSNPQGYEQYF